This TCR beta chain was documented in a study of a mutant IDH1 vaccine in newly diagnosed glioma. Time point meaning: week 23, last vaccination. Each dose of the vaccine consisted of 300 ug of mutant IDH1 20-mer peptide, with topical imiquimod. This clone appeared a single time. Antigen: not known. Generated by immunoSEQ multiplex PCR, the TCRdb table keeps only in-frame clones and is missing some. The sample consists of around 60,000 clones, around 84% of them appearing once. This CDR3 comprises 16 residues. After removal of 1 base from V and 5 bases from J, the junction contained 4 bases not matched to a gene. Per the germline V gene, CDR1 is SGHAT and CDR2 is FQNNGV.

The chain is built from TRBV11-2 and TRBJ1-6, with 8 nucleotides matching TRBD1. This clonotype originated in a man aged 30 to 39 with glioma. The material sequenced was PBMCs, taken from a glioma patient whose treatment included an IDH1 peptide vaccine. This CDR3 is CASSLVLQGDNSPLHF. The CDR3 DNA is TGTGCCAGCAGCTTAGTCCTACAGGGGGATAATTCACCCCTCCACTTT.